The entry below describes one T cell receptor beta chain. No antigen is known for it. These data come from a study of T-cell memory formation after mild COVID-19. The germline V gene encodes CDR1 SQVTM and CDR2 ANQGSEA. V lost 1 base, J lost 8 bases, and 14 bases lay in between. This CDR3 comprises 13 residues. TCRdb re-analysed the 5' RACE reads in MiXCR, keeping a single row per CDR3 protein. This table holds around 470,000 distinct CDR3 sequences, 20% found once. Study results and caveats: In pre-infection memory, a portion of responding clones appeared, which suggested that cross-reactive memory joined. Contracting clones localized mainly to CM and EM when CD4+ and mainly to EMRA when CD8+. CD4/CD8 balance held among clones contracting day 15 to 85, and later expanders leaned CD4+.

The TCR was taken from an adult woman who had mild COVID-19 (a few samples of this study predate the infection). Cell type and time point are not known. The material sequenced was PBMCs or a T cell subset sorted from them (not recorded which). The V and J genes are TRBV29-1 and TRBJ1-2; no clear D. The CDR3 coding sequence is TGCAGCGTTGAAGCAACCTCGTCTCGAGGCTACACCTTC. This sequence encodes CSVEATSSRGYTF.